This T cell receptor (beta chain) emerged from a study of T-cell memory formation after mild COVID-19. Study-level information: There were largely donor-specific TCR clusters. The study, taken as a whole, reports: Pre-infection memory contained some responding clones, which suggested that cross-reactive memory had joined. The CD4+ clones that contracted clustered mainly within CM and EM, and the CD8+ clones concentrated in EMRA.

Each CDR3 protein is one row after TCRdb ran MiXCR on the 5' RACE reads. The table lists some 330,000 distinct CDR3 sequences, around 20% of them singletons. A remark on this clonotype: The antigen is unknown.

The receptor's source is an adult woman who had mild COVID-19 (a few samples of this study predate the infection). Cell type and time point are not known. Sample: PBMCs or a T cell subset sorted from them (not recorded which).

CDR3 nucleotides: TGTGCCAGCAGTGAGAGTTTGACTAGCGGGAGGATGTCTAGCACAGATACGCAGTATTTT. It translates to CASSESLTSGRMSSTDTQYF. V usage is TRBV2 and J usage is TRBJ2-3, with 13 bases identical to TRBD2. J was trimmed by 0 bases and V by 3 bases; bases with no gene match: 12. This CDR3 is 20 amino acids long. Germline V gene lookup returns CDR1 SNHLY and CDR2 FYNNEI.